These 14 T cell receptor beta chains came from one sample sequenced in a study of tumor-infiltrating lymphocytes in primary liver carcinoma. Co-extracted RNA and DNA came from around 18-30 mg of unsorted bulk tissue. The researchers produced TCR beta cDNA from roughly 500 ng total RNA with a constant-region primer. TCR beta libraries came from three nested multiplex PCR rounds using slightly modified ARM-PCR. It was with TRBV1-TRBV30 forward primers and a C-beta reverse primer that the first two PCR rounds were run, at about 9 cycles each. Via MiXCR, TCRdb re-called the multiplex PCR reads, giving one row per CDR3 protein. The repertoire holds around 190,000 distinct CDR3 sequences, around four fifths seen once, with about a sixth in the top ten. Input material: tumor tissue from primary liver carcinoma. Source of these receptors: a man in his forties with primary liver carcinoma and hepatitis B virus infection.

As for this clonotype: A much larger clone is a single base away; this may be a read error. The chain has TRBV25-1 and TRBJ2-7; D is uncertain. Per germline, CDR1 MGHDK and CDR2 SYGVNS. The CDR3 runs to 12 residues. This CDR3 is CANSDFTGEQYF. The CDR3 nucleotides read TGTGCCAACAGTGATTTTACGGGCGAGCAGTACTTC.

In regard to this clonotype: An end of the junction does not agree with germline; a read error may underlie this. The rearrangement links TRBV29-1 to TRBJ1-2; 10 bases are a match to TRBD1. Germline CDR1 is SQVTM and CDR2 is ANQGSEA. This CDR3 is 15 amino acids long. CDR3 nucleotides: TGCAGGGTTGCATACACCGGGACAGGGGTCTTGGGCTACACCTTC. Translating it yields CRVAYTGTGVLGYTF.

Details on this clonotype: One junction end does not reproduce the germline sequence, and a read error may be involved. The rearrangement links TRBV12-3 or TRBV12-4 to TRBJ1-1; D is ambiguous. The CDR3 covers 14 residues. This CDR3 is CPSTPARQNIEAFF. CDR3 bases: TGTCCCAGCACCCCCGCGAGGCAGAACATTGAAGCTTTCTTT.

As concerns this clonotype: A read error may account for a junction end that differs from germline. The rearrangement uses TRBV11-2 and TRBJ1-2; D is ambiguous. Germline lookup yields CDR1 SGHAT and CDR2 FQNNGV. The CDR3 is 13 amino acids. CDR3 protein: CASTDCFNYDYTF. In nucleotides, the CDR3 is TGTGCCAGTACAGACTGCTTTAACTATGACTACACCTTC.

To note about this clonotype: At one of its ends the junction is not consistent with the germline gene, which may arise from a read error. The chain is built from TRBV30 and TRBJ1-1, with D possibly matching TRBD1 (6 bases). The CDR3 consists of 15 residues. Germline loops: CDR1 GTSNPN, CDR2 SVGIG (reference sequence). The CDR3 bases are TGTCCCTGGAGCTCTAGGGGGGGGAAAACAAATGAAGCTTTCTTT. Translation gives CPWSSRGGKTNEAFF. Supplemented by reference TRBV30 and TRBJ1-1, the full variable domain reads SQTIHQWPATLVQPVGSPLSLECTVEGTSNPNLYWYRQAAGRGLQLLFYSVGIGQISSEVPQNLSASRPQDRQFILSSKKLLLSDSGFYLCPWSSRGGKTNEAFFGQGTRLTVV.

A remark on this clonotype: The junction departs from germline at one end; a sequencing error may be responsible. The chain carries TRBV4-3 and TRBJ2-6; the match to TRBD1 covers 7 bases. The germline V gene has CDR1 LGHNA and CDR2 YSLEER. This CDR3 region has 16 residues. The CDR3 DNA follows: TGCGCCAGCAGCCAAGCGGGACAGTTCTGGGCCAACGTACTGACTTTC. This gives the protein CASSQAGQFWANVLTF.

Concerning this clonotype itself: A much larger clone sits a single nucleotide away, making a read error possible. The chain couples TRBV10-3 to TRBJ2-1, with TRBD1 matching 7 bases. Germline CDR1 reads ENHRY; CDR2 reads SYGVKD. The CDR3 has 15 residues. The ends lost 11 bases at V and 0 bases at J; junction bases unmatched: 10. CDR3 protein: CAVIPRDSSYNEQFF. The CDR3 DNA reads as TGTGCCGTAATCCCCCGGGACAGCTCCTACAATGAGCAGTTCTTC.

In regard to this clonotype: One end of the junction varies from germline; a read error may be responsible. V gene TRBV12-3 or TRBV12-4 combines with J gene TRBJ1-2, with 9 nucleotides matching TRBD1. This CDR3 is built from 14 residues. CDR3 sequence: CASNRGQGLYDYAF. The CDR3 region has the DNA TGTGCCAGCAACCGGGGACAGGGCTTGTATGACTACGCCTTC.

A word on this clonotype: The germline gene is not matched at one end of the junction; a read error may be the cause. This CDR3 reads CVWNLVNELFF. In nucleotides, the CDR3 is TGTGTCTGGAATCTCGTCAATGAGCTGTTCTTC. The chain joins TRBV30 to TRBJ2-1, with no clear D. This CDR3 is built from 11 residues. CDR1 and CDR2 (germline): GTSNPN, SVGIG (reference sequence).

The rearrangement joins TRBV6-6 to TRBJ1-1, with a tentative D call TRBD1 (5 bases). This CDR3 spans 12 amino acids. The germline V and J ends were trimmed by 7 bases and 2 bases, with 8 bases remaining between them. The germline gives CDR1 MNHNY, CDR2 SVGAGI (reference sequence). The CDR3 protein is CASIRTNTEAFF. The CDR3 coding sequence is TGTGCCAGCATCCGGACAAACACTGAAGCTTTCTTT.

This chain joins TRBV29-1 and TRBJ2-3; TRBD1 matches at 8 bases. The CDR3 has 20 amino acids. Looked up from germline, CDR1 is SQVTM and CDR2 is ANQGSEA. V lost 6 bases, J lost 2 bases, and 25 bases stayed unmatched. The CDR3 sequence: CSVNDATGQGKSPYTDTQYF. The CDR3 DNA follows: TGCAGCGTCAATGATGCCACTGGACAGGGCAAATCCCCTTACACAGATACGCAGTATTTT.

For this clonotype: This may be a read error: a much more frequent sequence differs by one nucleotide. The chain is built from TRBV29-1 and TRBJ1-4, with 7 positions matching TRBD1. The germline V gene has CDR1 SQVTM and CDR2 ANQGSEA. Trimming cost V 7 bases and J 7 bases; bases outside gene matches: 6. CDR3 length equals 12 residues. The chain's CDR3 is CSAGQQSEKLFF. The CDR3 DNA reads TGCAGCGCGGGACAGCAAAGTGAAAAACTGTTTTTT.

The chain joins TRBV6-5 to TRBJ2-5, with TRBD2 matching 9 bases. The CDR3 consists of 15 residues. CDR1 and CDR2 (germline): MNHEY, SVGAGI. Trimming at V came to 6 bases and at J to 6 bases, leaving 11 bases not matched to a gene. In DNA, the CDR3 is TGTGCCAGCAGCTTCCATAGCGGGAGTGGAAAGACCCAGTACTTC. This codes for CASSFHSGSGKTQYF.

This clonotype was recorded only once. The CDR3 DNA is TGTGCCAGCAGTGAAGCCTCGCATGAAATAGGAGTCAATGAGCAGTTCTTC. Encoded protein: CASSEASHEIGVNEQFF. The V call is TRBV6-1, the J call TRBJ2-1, with unresolved D. Germline V CDR1 and CDR2: MNHNS, SASEGT. The V gene lost 0 bases and the J gene lost 6 bases, with 18 bases spanning the gap. The CDR3 has 17 residues.